This section outlines one T cell receptor beta chain sequence together with its context. This record belongs to a study of blood T cell repertoires in COVID-19. Study overall: Sites across the United States, Italy and Spain contributed samples from acute and convalescent COVID-19. Sample material is recorded as cDNA or gDNA derived from T cells, B-cell-depleted T cells, or PBMCs.

In the original workflow: Scientists estimated how many nucleated cells there were by amplifying reference gene primers. Profiling relied on immunoSEQ multiplex PCR, and the TCRdb table lists in-frame clones only, not all of them. V and J calls and clone size are given by that table; D and trimming were obtained from the DNA. The table records about 200,000 clones, 84% of them present only once. Germline V gives CDR1 SGHVS, CDR2 FQNEAQ. With 1 base removed from V and 4 bases from J, the gap between germline ends came to 20 bases. The CDR3 has 17 amino acids. This chain uses TRBV7-8 with TRBJ2-7; a weak D match, TRBD2 (6 bases). The receptor's source is a human donor in a cohort sampled during active COVID-19. The sample was peripheral blood. The CDR3 DNA reads as TGTGCCAGCAGCTTAGTCCAGGGAGGACCGGCCAGTTACGAGCAGTACTTC. Protein: CASSLVQGGPASYEQYF.